This entry features one TCR beta chain sequence. Libraries were prepared by immunoSEQ multiplex PCR; TCRdb keeps only in-frame clonotypes and omits some of them. Of 150,000 to 200,000 clones detected, approximately 95% appear once; the ten largest clones hold approximately 3.9%. Germline V CDR1 and CDR2: MNHEY, SVGAGI. The CDR3 has 15 residues. Trimming cost V 6 bases and J 1 base; bases outside gene matches: 7. The record originates from a study of T cell responses to AZD1222 COVID-19 vaccine. This specimen was peripheral blood, taken on day 0 of AZD1222 vaccination. The chain employs TRBV6-5 and TRBJ1-1; TRBD1 aligns across 8 bases. The TCR originated in an adult in good health. CDR3: CASSPTGTGNTEAFF. The CDR3 DNA reads TGTGCCAGCAGCCCGACGGGGACAGGGAACACTGAAGCTTTCTTT.